The 16 T cell receptor beta chains reported below all come from one sample, sequenced in a study of blood T cell repertoires in COVID-19. Clones were sequenced by immunoSEQ multiplex PCR, and TCRdb holds only the in-frame ones, with some missing. The data contain over 200,000 clones, 80% of them seen just once; the ten biggest clones take up around 5.4%. The specimen sequenced was peripheral blood. Receptor source: a human donor in a cohort sampled during active COVID-19.

The chain carries TRBV7-3 and TRBJ1-4; 7 positions agree with TRBD1. CDR1 and CDR2 (germline): SGHTA, FQGTGA. V dropped 1 base and J dropped 0; count of bases not matched to a gene: 11. The CDR3 runs 19 residues. The CDR3 loop reads CASSLRVGQQAATNEKLFF. In DNA, the CDR3 is TGTGCCAGCAGCTTAAGGGTGGGACAGCAGGCTGCAACTAATGAAAAACTGTTTTTT.

In DNA, the CDR3 is TGCGCCAGCAGCCAAGATGCTAGTCGTCCAGAGACCCAGTACTTC. This sequence encodes CASSQDASRPETQYF. J is TRBJ2-5 and V is TRBV4-3; D call uncertain. The germline CDR1 and CDR2 sequences are LGHNA and YSLEER. Trimming removed 0 bases at V and 4 bases at J, with 12 bases between. The CDR3 contains 15 residues.

This chain links TRBV2 with TRBJ1-1; no reliable D call. The CDR3 totals 12 residues. The germline gives CDR1 SNHLY, CDR2 FYNNEI. Trimming left V 1 base short and J 11 bases short, with 11 bases between. The CDR3 loop is CASSEGSGGAFF. DNA for the CDR3: TGTGCCAGCAGTGAAGGAAGTGGAGGTGCTTTCTTT.

This chain connects TRBV2 to TRBJ1-5; the match to TRBD1 covers 8 bases. CDR3 size: 15 residues. With V trimmed by 6 bases and J by 2 bases, 6 bases remained unmatched. Looked up from germline, CDR1 is SNHLY and CDR2 is FYNNEI. The CDR3 spells CASRGTGPRNQPQHF. The CDR3 region has the DNA TGTGCCAGCAGGGGGACAGGCCCGCGCAATCAGCCCCAGCATTTT.

This clone was seen once. The chain combines TRBV21-1 with TRBJ2-7; the D call in the table, TRBD1, was not verified against the DNA. TRBV21-1 is labeled a pseudogene. The CDR3 sequence is 14 residues long. The CDR3, as DNA: TGTGCCAGCAGCAAGCGGGACAGGGGCTACGAGCAGTACTTC. Its protein is CASSKRDRGYEQYF.

This clone was counted once. This chain connects TRBV10-3 to TRBJ1-1; the match to TRBD1 covers 8 bases. V was clipped by 7 bases and J by 5 bases; unmatched bases: 9. The CDR3 runs 14 residues. CDR1 and CDR2 from the germline V gene are ENHRY and SYGVKD. CDR3 DNA: TGTGCCATCAAGGGAGGACAGGGAGGAACTGAAGCTTTCTTT. Protein product: CAIKGGQGGTEAFF.

J is TRBJ1-6 and V is TRBV30; TRBD1 might be the D (5 bases). Trimming cost V 5 bases and J 11 bases, with 16 bases left between them. Germline CDR1 GTSNPN, CDR2 SVGIG (reference sequence). CDR3 length: 13 amino acids. CDR3 in DNA: TGTGCCTGGGCAAGACCACAGGAAGCACCCCTCCACTTT. Its protein product is CAWARPQEAPLHF.

The chain combines TRBV6-5 with TRBJ1-1, with a possible D match to TRBD1 (5 bases). Between the trimmed V and J ends, which lost 0 bases and 0 bases, there was a span of 11 bases. The length of the CDR3 is 16 residues. The V gene's germline CDR1 is MNHEY and CDR2 SVGAGI. CDR3 bases: TGTGCCAGCAGTTACTCAGGGGCCACTATGAACACTGAAGCTTTCTTT. Its protein is CASSYSGATMNTEAFF.

The chain recombines TRBV6-5 with TRBJ1-1, with 11 bases aligning to TRBD1. CDR3 length: 15 amino acids. Germline CDR1 MNHEY, CDR2 SVGAGI. Trimming at V came to 0 bases and at J to 4 bases, leaving 1 base not matched to a gene. The CDR3 here is CASSYSGTGGTEAFF. CDR3 in DNA: TGTGCCAGCAGTTACTCAGGGACAGGGGGCACTGAAGCTTTCTTT.

V usage is TRBV19 and J usage is TRBJ2-1; TRBD2 matches at 8 bases. In germline, CDR1 is LNHDA, CDR2 SQIVND (reference sequence). The CDR3 contains 18 residues. After removal of 5 bases from V and 7 bases from J, the junction contained 19 bases not matched to a gene. The CDR3 region is CASSVPILGSGNGNEQFF. The CDR3 coding sequence is TGTGCCAGTAGTGTACCGATCCTAGGTAGCGGGAATGGGAATGAGCAGTTCTTC.

V is TRBV18 and J is TRBJ2-5, with TRBD2 identical over 13 bases. This CDR3 region has 15 residues. CDR1 is KGHSH, CDR2 LQKENI, per germline. The ends lost 4 bases at V and 5 bases at J; junction bases unmatched: 4. In DNA form, the CDR3 reads TGTGCCAGCTCACGCGGGACTAGCGGGACGGAGACCCAGTACTTC. Translating it yields CASSRGTSGTETQYF.

The table lists this clone with a count of one. The chain joins TRBV12-3 or TRBV12-4 to TRBJ1-4; perhaps TRBD1 as D (5 bases). This CDR3 has 13 amino acids. The V end was cut by 1 base, the J end by 17 bases, with 17 bases between. The CDR3 DNA reads TGTGCCAGCAGTTTAGGTACTTCAGGACAAGCCTTTTTT. It yields the protein CASSLGTSGQAFF.

This chain links TRBV28 with TRBJ2-7; a possible D gene is TRBD1 (6 bases). CDR3 length: 14 amino acids. Trimming cost V 7 bases and J 6 bases, with 19 bases left between them. Germline V gene sequence: CDR1 MDHEN, CDR2 SYDVKM. The DNA of the CDR3 is TGTGCCAGCACCCTCAGGGGTATTTTTGGCGAGCAGTACTTC. This sequence encodes CASTLRGIFGEQYF.

V and J are TRBV10-3 and TRBJ1-1, with TRBD1 identical over 7 bases. The V gene's germline CDR1 is ENHRY and CDR2 SYGVKD. This CDR3 is built from 17 residues. Trimming took 4 bases from V and 1 from J; bases not matched to a gene: 12. CDR3 coding DNA: TGTGCCATCAGTGCCTGGGCAGGGGGTGTTGGGAACACTGAAGCTTTCTTT. Amino acids: CAISAWAGGVGNTEAFF.

The chain combines TRBV3-1 (or the pseudogene TRBV3-2) with TRBJ2-3, with 11 bases identical to TRBD2. Germline-derived CDR1 and CDR2 are LGHDT and YNNKEL (reference sequence). The V gene end was trimmed by 4 bases and the J gene end by 6 bases; junction bases not matched to a gene: 12. The CDR3 has 17 amino acids. The CDR3 nucleotides are TGTGCCAGCAGCCCCTCCCGCGTAGCGGGAGGGCGGGATACGCAGTATTTT. It is translated as CASSPSRVAGGRDTQYF.

The V and J genes are TRBV28 and TRBJ2-7; possibly TRBD1 for D (6 bases). The CDR3 runs to 15 residues. In germline, CDR1 is MDHEN, CDR2 SYDVKM. Trimming stripped 4 bases from V and 5 bases from J, with 18 bases between. CDR3 loop: CASSSSRGIADEQYF. The CDR3 DNA reads as TGTGCCAGCAGTTCAAGCAGGGGTATAGCTGACGAGCAGTACTTC.